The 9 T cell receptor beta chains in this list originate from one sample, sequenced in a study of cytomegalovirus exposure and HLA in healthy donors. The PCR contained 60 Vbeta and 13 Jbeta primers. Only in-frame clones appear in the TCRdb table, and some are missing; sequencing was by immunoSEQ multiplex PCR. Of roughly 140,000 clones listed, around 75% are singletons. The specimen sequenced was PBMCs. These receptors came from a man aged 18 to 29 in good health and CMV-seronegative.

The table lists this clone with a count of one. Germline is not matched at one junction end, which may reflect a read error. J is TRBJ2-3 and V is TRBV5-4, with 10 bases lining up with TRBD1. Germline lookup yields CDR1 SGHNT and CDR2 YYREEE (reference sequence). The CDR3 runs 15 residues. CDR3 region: CASSFRDRGTDTQYF. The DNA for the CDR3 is TGTGCCAGCAGCTTCCGGGACAGGGGCACGGATACGCAGTATTTT.

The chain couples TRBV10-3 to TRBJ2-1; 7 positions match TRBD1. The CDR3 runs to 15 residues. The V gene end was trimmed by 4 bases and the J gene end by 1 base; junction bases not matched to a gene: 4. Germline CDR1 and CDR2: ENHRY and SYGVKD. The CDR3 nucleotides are TGTGCCATCAGTGTTACAGGGGAATCCTACAATGAGCAGTTCTTC. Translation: CAISVTGESYNEQFF.

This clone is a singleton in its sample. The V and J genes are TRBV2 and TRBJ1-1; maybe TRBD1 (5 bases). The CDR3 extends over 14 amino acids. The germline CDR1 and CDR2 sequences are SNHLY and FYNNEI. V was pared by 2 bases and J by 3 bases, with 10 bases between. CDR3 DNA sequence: TGTGCCAGCAGTGAAAGGACACCGGACACTGAAGCTTTCTTT. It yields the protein CASSERTPDTEAFF.

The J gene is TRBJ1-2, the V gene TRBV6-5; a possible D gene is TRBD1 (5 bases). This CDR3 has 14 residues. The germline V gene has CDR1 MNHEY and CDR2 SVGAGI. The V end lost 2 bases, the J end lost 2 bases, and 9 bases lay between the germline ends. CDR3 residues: CASSYGRGNYGYTF. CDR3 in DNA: TGTGCCAGCAGTTACGGAAGGGGAAACTATGGCTACACCTTC.

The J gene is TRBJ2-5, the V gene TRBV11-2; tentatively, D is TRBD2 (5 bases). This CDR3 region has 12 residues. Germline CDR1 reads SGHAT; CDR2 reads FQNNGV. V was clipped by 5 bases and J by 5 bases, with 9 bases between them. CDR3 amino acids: CASSPRGETQYF. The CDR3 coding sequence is TGTGCCAGCAGCCCCAGAGGGGAGACCCAGTACTTC.

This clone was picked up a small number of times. The DNA of the CDR3 is TGTGCCAGCAGCCAGCGGGGGACTAGCGTTTCGGATACGCAGTATTTT. Its translation is CASSQRGTSVSDTQYF. This rearrangement joins TRBV4-2 to TRBJ2-3; TRBD2 matches at 10 bases. Germline V gene lookup returns CDR1 LGHNA and CDR2 YNFKEQ. The CDR3 runs to 16 residues. The V and J ends lost 3 bases and 6 bases, in that order; junction bases with no gene match: 9.

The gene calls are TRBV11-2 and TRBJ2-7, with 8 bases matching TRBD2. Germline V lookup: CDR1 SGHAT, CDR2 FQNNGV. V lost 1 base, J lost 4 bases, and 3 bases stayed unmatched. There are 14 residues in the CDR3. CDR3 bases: TGTGCCAGCAGCTTAGGGCTAGCGGGTTACGAGCAGTACTTC. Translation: CASSLGLAGYEQYF.

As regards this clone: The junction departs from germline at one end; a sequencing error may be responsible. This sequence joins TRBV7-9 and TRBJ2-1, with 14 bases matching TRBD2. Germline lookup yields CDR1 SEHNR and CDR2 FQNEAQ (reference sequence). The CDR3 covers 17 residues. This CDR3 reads CSSSSGGEGLAGVEQFF. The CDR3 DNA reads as TGTTCCAGCAGCTCGGGGGGTGAGGGACTAGCGGGAGTCGAGCAGTTCTTC. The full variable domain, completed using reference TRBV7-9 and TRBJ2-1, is DTGVSQNPRHKITKRGQNVTFRCDPISEHNRLYWYRQTLGQGPEFLTYFQNEAQLEKSRLLSDRFSAERPKGSFSTLEIQRTEQGDSAMYLCSSSSGGEGLAGVEQFFGPGTRLTVL.

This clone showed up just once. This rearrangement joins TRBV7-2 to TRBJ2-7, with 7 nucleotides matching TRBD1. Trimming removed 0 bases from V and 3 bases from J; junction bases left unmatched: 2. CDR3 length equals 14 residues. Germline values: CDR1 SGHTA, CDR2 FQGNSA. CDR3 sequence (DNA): TGTGCCAGCAGCTTAGCAGGACAGGACTACGAGCAGTACTTC. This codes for CASSLAGQDYEQYF.